The 13 T cell receptor beta chains below all came from one sample that was sequenced in a study of blood T cell repertoires in COVID-19 (dated by TCRdb to 2020 to 2021). Library generation was performed with the immunoSEQ multiplex PCR assay. As stored in TCRdb, this immuneACCESS dataset retains in-frame rearrangements with V and J assigned. A fraction of the clones does not appear; measured against another copy, unresolved V genes explain less than half of the discrepancy, and the remainder lacks a known reason. The sample includes around 79,000 clones, with approximately 90% observed a single time. About 8.2% of the sample is held by the ten biggest clonotypes. What was sequenced was peripheral blood. These receptors came from a human donor in a cohort sampled during active COVID-19.

The gene calls are TRBV2 and TRBJ1-5, with TRBD1 identical over 7 bases. V was pared by 3 bases and J by 4 bases, with 6 bases of the junction left unmatched. The CDR3 is 15 amino acids. CDR1 is SNHLY, CDR2 FYNNEI, per germline. CDR3 bases: TGTGCCAGCAGTGACAGGACAGGAACAAATCAGCCCCAGCATTTT. It yields the protein CASSDRTGTNQPQHF.

This clone was observed a single time. The J gene is TRBJ2-6, the V gene TRBV9, with D hard to call. The germline V gene has CDR1 SGDLS and CDR2 YYNGEE. This CDR3 is built from 17 residues. V was clipped by 4 bases and J by 0 bases, with 14 bases between them. For the CDR3, the DNA is TGTGCCAGCAGCTCCCCCAGGCCACGCTCTGGGGCCAACGTCCTGACTTTC. Its translation: CASSSPRPRSGANVLTF.

The chain couples TRBV5-6 to TRBJ2-1; 9 positions match TRBD1. Germline V gene lookup returns CDR1 SGHDT and CDR2 YYEEEE. V trimming: 2 bases; J trimming: 3 bases; junction bases outside the gene matches: 15. CDR3 size: 19 residues. In DNA, the CDR3 is TGTGCCAGCAGCTTACTCACAGGGGGCGACCTTGTCGGCTACAATGAGCAGTTCTTC. Translating gives CASSLLTGGDLVGYNEQFF.

The chain couples TRBV6-5 to TRBJ2-5; TRBD1 might be the D (6 bases). Germline V gene lookup returns CDR1 MNHEY and CDR2 SVGAGI. V lost 10 bases and J lost 2, with 8 bases in between. There are 11 residues in the CDR3. In DNA form, the CDR3 reads TGTGCCATGGACAGTCAAGAGACCCAGTACTTC. Translating it yields CAMDSQETQYF.

The V call is TRBV7-9, the J call TRBJ2-1; no reliable D call. Germline values: CDR1 SEHNR, CDR2 FQNEAQ (reference sequence). The CDR3 length is 14 residues. The germline V and J ends were trimmed by 0 bases and 8 bases, with 11 bases remaining between them. In DNA, the CDR3 is TGTGCCAGCAGCTTAGCGCAGACTCGCGATGAGCAGTTCTTC. Residues: CASSLAQTRDEQFF.

This chain joins TRBV6-5 and TRBJ1-1, with D tentatively TRBD1 (5 bases). Germline CDR1 MNHEY, CDR2 SVGAGI. The CDR3 extends over 14 amino acids. V lost 7 bases and J 0 bases, leaving 12 bases between the germline ends. The CDR3 DNA reads as TGTGCCAGCAACCTGGACATTTTGAACACTGAAGCTTTCTTT. This sequence encodes CASNLDILNTEAFF.

V usage is TRBV9 and J usage is TRBJ2-1; TRBD1 agrees at 7 bases. The CDR3 spans 14 residues. Germline CDR1 is SGDLS and CDR2 is YYNGEE. Trimming at V came to 0 bases and at J to 4 bases, leaving 1 base not matched to a gene. CDR3 sequence reads: CASSVGQGYNEQFF. The DNA for the CDR3 is TGTGCCAGCAGCGTAGGACAGGGATACAATGAGCAGTTCTTC.

The chain uses TRBV2 and TRBJ2-5; TRBD2 is a possible D gene (6 bases). The CDR3 consists of 16 residues. V dropped 5 bases and J dropped 2 bases, with 18 bases sitting between them. Germline lookup yields CDR1 SNHLY and CDR2 FYNNEI. The CDR3 DNA sequence: TGTGCCAGCAGTCGCGGAGAAGCGGGCCCTCAAGAGACCCAGTACTTC. Translating it yields CASSRGEAGPQETQYF.

The chain links TRBV7-2 to TRBJ2-3; D ambiguous. V lost 3 bases and J lost 4, with 14 bases in between. Germline CDR1 reads SGHTA; CDR2 reads FQGNSA. The CDR3 is 15 residues long. This chain's CDR3 is CASSFASSFPDTQYF. CDR3 sequence (DNA): TGTGCCAGCAGCTTTGCCTCTAGTTTCCCAGATACGCAGTATTTT. Variable domain in full (rest from reference TRBV7-2 and TRBJ2-3): GAGVSQSPSNKVTEKGKDVELRCDPISGHTALYWYRQSLGQGLEFLIYFQGNSAPDKSGLPSDRFSAERTGGSVSTLTIQRTQQEDSAVYLCASSFASSFPDTQYFGPGTRLTVL.

The chain recombines TRBV7-9 with TRBJ2-2; possible D gene TRBD2, 5 bases. The CDR3 is 15 amino acids. The germline CDR1 and CDR2 sequences are SEHNR and FQNEAQ (reference sequence). V shed 5 bases and J shed 4 bases, with 14 bases lying between them. The CDR3 region is CASSPGLSRTGELFF. CDR3 nucleotide sequence: TGTGCCAGCAGCCCAGGACTGTCCCGCACCGGGGAGCTGTTTTTT.

The chain employs TRBV24-1 and TRBJ2-1; a possible D gene is TRBD2 (5 bases). Per germline, CDR1 KGHDR and CDR2 SFDVKD. The CDR3 totals 13 residues. V lost 1 base and J lost 8, with 8 bases in between. CDR3: CATSDFVGDEQFF. In DNA, the CDR3 is TGTGCCACCAGTGATTTTGTCGGGGATGAGCAGTTCTTC.

V and J are TRBV19 and TRBJ1-1; TRBD1 might be the D (5 bases). Per the germline V gene, CDR1 is LNHDA and CDR2 is SQIVND (reference sequence). CDR3 size: 14 residues. Trimming shortened V by 3 bases and J by 4 bases, and 12 bases separated the two germline ends. CDR3 sequence: CASSIQGWGTEAFF. The CDR3 DNA sequence: TGTGCCAGTAGTATCCAGGGCTGGGGCACTGAAGCTTTCTTT.

This clone has just one count. The V and J genes are TRBV18 and TRBJ1-1; D is ambiguous. This CDR3 is 13 amino acids long. Germline V lookup: CDR1 KGHSH, CDR2 LQKENI. Deletions cut 0 bases from V and 7 bases from J, with 9 bases between. The CDR3 loop is CASSPPITNEAFF. CDR3 DNA: TGTGCCAGCTCACCACCGATCACAAATGAAGCTTTCTTT.